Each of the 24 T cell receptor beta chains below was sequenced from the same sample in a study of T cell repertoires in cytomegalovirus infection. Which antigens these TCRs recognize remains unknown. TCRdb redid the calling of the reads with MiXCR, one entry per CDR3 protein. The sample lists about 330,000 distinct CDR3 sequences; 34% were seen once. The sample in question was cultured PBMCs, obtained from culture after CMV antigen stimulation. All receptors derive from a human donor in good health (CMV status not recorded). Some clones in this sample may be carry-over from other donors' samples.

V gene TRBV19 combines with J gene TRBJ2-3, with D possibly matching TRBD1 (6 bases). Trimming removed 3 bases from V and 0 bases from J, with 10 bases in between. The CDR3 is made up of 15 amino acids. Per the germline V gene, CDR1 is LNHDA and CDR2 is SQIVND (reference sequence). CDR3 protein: CASSMTGSSTDTQYF. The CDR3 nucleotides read TGTGCCAGTAGTATGACAGGAAGCAGCACAGATACGCAGTATTTT.

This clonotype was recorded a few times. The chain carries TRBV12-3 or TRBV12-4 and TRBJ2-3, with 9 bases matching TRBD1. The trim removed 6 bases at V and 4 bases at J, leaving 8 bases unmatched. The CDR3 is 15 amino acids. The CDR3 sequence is CASRTGTGRSDTQYF. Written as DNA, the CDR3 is TGTGCCAGCAGAACCGGGACAGGGAGGTCAGATACGCAGTATTTT.

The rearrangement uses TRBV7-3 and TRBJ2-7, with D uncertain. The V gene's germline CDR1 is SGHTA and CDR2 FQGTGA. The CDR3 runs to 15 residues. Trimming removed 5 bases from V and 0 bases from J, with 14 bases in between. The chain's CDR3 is CASSPQSDFSYEQYF. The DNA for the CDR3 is TGTGCCAGCAGCCCGCAATCAGACTTCTCCTACGAGCAGTACTTC.

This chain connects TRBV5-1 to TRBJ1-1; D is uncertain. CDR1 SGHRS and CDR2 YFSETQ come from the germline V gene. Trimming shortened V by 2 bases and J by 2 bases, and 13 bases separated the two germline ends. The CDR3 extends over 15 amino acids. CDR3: CASSLFFGKNTEAFF. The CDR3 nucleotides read TGCGCCAGCAGCTTATTCTTCGGGAAAAACACTGAAGCTTTCTTT. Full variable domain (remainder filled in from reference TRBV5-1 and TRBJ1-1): KAGVTQTPRYLIKTRGQQVTLSCSPISGHRSVSWYQQTPGQGLQFLFEYFSETQRNKGNFPGRFSGRQFSNSRSEMNVSTLELGDSALYLCASSLFFGKNTEAFFGQGTRLTVV.

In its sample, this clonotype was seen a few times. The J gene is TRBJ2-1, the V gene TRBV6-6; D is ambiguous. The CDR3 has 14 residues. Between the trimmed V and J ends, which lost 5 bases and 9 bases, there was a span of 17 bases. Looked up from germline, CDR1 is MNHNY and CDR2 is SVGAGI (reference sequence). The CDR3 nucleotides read TGTGCCAGCAGTCCCATGGTGGGGTGGGGTGAGCAGTTCTTC. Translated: CASSPMVGWGEQFF.

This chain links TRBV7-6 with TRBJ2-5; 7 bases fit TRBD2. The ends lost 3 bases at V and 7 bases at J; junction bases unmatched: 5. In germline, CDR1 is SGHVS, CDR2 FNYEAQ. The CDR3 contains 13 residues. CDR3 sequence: CASSFQSGGTQYF. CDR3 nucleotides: TGTGCCAGCAGCTTCCAATCGGGGGGGACCCAGTACTTC. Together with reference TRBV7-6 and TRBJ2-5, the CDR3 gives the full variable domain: GAGVSQSPRYKVTKRGQDVALRCDPISGHVSLYWYRQALGQGPEFLTYFNYEAQQDKSGLPNDRFSAERPEGSISTLTIQRTEQRDSAMYRCASSFQSGGTQYFGPGTRLLVL.

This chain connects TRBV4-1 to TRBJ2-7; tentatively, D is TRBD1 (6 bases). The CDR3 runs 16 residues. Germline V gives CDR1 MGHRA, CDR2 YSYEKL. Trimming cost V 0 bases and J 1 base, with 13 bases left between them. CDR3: CASSQEGGLGSYEQYF. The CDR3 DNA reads TGCGCCAGCAGCCAAGAAGGGGGTTTAGGTTCCTACGAGCAGTACTTC.

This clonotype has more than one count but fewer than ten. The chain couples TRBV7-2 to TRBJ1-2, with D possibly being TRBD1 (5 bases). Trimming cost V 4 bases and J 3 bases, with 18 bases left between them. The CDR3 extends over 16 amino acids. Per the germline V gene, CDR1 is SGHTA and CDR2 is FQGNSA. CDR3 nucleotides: TGTGCCAGCAGCTATCTCATAGGACACCGCGACTATGGCTACACCTTC. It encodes CASSYLIGHRDYGYTF. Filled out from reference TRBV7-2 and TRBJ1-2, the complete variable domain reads GAGVSQSPSNKVTEKGKDVELRCDPISGHTALYWYRQSLGQGLEFLIYFQGNSAPDKSGLPSDRFSAERTGGSVSTLTIQRTQQEDSAVYLCASSYLIGHRDYGYTFGSGTRLTVV.

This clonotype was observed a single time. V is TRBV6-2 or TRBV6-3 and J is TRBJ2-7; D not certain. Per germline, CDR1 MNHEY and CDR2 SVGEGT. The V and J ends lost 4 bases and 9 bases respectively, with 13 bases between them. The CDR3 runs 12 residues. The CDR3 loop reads CASSSSGLGQYV. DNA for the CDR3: TGTGCCAGCAGTTCATCAGGCCTGGGGCAGTACGTC.

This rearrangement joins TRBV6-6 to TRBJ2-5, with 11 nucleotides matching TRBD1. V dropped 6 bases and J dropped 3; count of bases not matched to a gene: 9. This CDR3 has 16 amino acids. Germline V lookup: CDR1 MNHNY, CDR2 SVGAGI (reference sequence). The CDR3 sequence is CASSPHWDRGEETQYF. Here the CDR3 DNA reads TGTGCCAGCAGCCCTCACTGGGACAGGGGGGAAGAGACCCAGTACTTC.

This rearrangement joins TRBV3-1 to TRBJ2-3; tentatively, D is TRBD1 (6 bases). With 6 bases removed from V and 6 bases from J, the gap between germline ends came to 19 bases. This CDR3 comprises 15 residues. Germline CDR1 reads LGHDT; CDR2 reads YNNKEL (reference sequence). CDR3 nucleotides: TGTGCCAGCAGGTCACAGGGCGTTCTTTCGGATACGCAGTATTTT. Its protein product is CASRSQGVLSDTQYF.

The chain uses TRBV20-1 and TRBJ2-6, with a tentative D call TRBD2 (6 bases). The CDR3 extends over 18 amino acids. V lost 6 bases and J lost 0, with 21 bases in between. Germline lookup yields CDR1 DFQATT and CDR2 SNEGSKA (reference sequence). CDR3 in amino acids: CSARRGGTATSGANVLTF. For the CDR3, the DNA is TGCAGTGCAAGGAGGGGTGGTACAGCTACCTCTGGGGCCAACGTCCTGACTTTC.

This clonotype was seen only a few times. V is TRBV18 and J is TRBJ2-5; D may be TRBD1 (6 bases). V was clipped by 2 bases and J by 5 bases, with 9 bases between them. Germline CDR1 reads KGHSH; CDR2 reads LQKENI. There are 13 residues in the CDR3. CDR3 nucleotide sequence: TGTGCCAGCTCACCATGGGACACGGAGACCCAGTACTTC. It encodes CASSPWDTETQYF. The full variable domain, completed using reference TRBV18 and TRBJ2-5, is NAGVMQNPRHLVRRRGQEARLRCSPMKGHSHVYWYRQLPEEGLKFMVYLQKENIIDESGMPKERFSAEFPKEGPSILRIQQVVRGDSAAYFCASSPWDTETQYFGPGTRLLVL.

The CDR3 DNA is TGTGCCAGCAGTAGAAAGATAGGGCTGGGCACAGATACGCAGTATTTT. This translates into CASSRKIGLGTDTQYF. This sequence joins TRBV12-3 or TRBV12-4 and TRBJ2-3, with D uncertain. This CDR3 has 16 amino acids. The V end was cut by 5 bases, the J end by 1 base, with 16 bases between.

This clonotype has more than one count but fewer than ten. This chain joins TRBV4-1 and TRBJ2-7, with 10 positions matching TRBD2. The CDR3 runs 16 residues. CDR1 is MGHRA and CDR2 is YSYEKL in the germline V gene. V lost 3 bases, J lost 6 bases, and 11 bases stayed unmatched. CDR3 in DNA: TGCGCCAGCAGCCAGGGGGCAGCGGGAGGGCCTCTCGAGCAGTACTTC. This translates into CASSQGAAGGPLEQYF.

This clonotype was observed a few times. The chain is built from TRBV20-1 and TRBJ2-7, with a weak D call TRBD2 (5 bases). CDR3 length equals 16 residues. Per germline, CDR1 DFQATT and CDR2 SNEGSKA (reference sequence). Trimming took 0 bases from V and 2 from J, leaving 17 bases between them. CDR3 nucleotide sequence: TGCAGTGCTAGAGAAGCCGGCGGTAGCGCCGCCTACGAGCAGTACTTC. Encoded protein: CSAREAGGSAAYEQYF.

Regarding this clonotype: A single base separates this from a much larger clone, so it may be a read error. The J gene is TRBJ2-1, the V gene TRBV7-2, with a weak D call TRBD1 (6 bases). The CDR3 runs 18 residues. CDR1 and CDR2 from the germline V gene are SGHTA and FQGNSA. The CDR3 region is CASSLELAGEFYGNERFF. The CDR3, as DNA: TGTGCCAGCAGCTTAGAATTGGCAGGGGAGTTTTACGGCAATGAGCGGTTCTTC. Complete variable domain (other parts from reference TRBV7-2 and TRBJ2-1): GAGVSQSPSNKVTEKGKDVELRCDPISGHTALYWYRQSLGQGLEFLIYFQGNSAPDKSGLPSDRFSAERTGGSVSTLTIQRTQQEDSAVYLCASSLELAGEFYGNERFFGPGTRLTVL.

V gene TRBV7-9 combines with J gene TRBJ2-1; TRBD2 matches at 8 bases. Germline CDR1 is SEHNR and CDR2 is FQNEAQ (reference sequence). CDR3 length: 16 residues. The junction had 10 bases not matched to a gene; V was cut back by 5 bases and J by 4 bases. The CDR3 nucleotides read TGTGCCAGCAGCCCCCGGAGCGGGAGATCTTACAATGAGCAGTTCTTC. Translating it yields CASSPRSGRSYNEQFF.

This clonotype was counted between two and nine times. As DNA, the CDR3 is TGTGCCAGCAGCTTAGATCCCCAGCGCCTACAAGAGACCCAGTACTTC. This encodes CASSLDPQRLQETQYF. The rearrangement joins TRBV11-2 to TRBJ2-5; D unclear. Trimming left V 0 bases short and J 2 bases short, with 13 bases between. CDR1 and CDR2 from the germline V gene are SGHAT and FQNNGV. CDR3 size: 16 residues.

Written as DNA, the CDR3 is TGTGCCAGCAGCTTATCGCCGAGGGGGGGTGGCCAAGAGACCCAGTACTTC. Protein product: CASSLSPRGGGQETQYF. J is TRBJ2-5 and V is TRBV7-2; perhaps TRBD2 as D (7 bases). Germline CDR1 is SGHTA and CDR2 is FQGNSA. Trimming took off 2 bases at V and 1 base at J, with 17 bases between the two ends. CDR3 length: 17 amino acids.

This CDR3 is CASSQEASGGHNEQFF. In nucleotides, the CDR3 is TGTGCCAGCAGCCAAGAGGCTAGCGGGGGTCACAATGAGCAGTTCTTC. This sequence joins TRBV3-1 and TRBJ2-1, with 10 bases identical to TRBD2. After removal of 0 bases from V and 5 bases from J, the junction contained 4 bases not matched to a gene. This CDR3 region has 16 residues. The V gene's germline CDR1 is LGHDT and CDR2 YNNKEL (reference sequence).

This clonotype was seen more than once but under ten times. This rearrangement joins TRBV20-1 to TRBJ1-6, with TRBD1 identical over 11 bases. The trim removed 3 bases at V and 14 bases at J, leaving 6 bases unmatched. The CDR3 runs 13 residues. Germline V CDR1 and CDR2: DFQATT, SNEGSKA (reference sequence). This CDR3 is CSARDRGQLALHF. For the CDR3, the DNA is TGCAGTGCTAGGGACAGGGGGCAATTGGCCCTCCACTTT.

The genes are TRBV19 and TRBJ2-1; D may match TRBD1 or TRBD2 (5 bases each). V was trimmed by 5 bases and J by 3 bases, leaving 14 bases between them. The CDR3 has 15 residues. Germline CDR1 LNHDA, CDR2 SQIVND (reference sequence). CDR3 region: CASSLVRGGYNEQFF. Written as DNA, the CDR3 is TGTGCCAGTAGTCTCGTTCGTGGGGGCTACAATGAGCAGTTCTTC.

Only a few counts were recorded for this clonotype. DNA of the CDR3: TGCGCCAGCAGCCAAGAGCAGTTCCAAGAGACCCAGTACTTC. Protein product: CASSQEQFQETQYF. V gene TRBV4-1 combines with J gene TRBJ2-5; D gene uncertain. The V and J ends lost 0 bases and 1 base respectively, with 6 bases between them. The CDR3 covers 14 residues. CDR1 is MGHRA and CDR2 is YSYEKL in the germline V gene.